This TCR beta chain originates from a study of read filtering for tumor transcriptome and immune sequencing. The wider study: IR-seq gave about 3.5 to 10.27 million TCR reads per sample; RNA-seq gave about 80 to 1273.

From germline, CDR1 is SGHAT and CDR2 FQDESV (reference sequence). CDR3 length: 15 amino acids. The V gene end was trimmed by 1 base and the J gene end by 4 bases; junction bases not matched to a gene: 6. At the time of active disease, bone marrow was collected from every patient. This clonotype has at least ten counts. Its antigen is as yet unknown. Molecular barcoded adaptors covering alpha/delta and beta/gamma chains were used on 400 ng RNA. MiXCR was run by TCRdb on the reads, yielding one entry per CDR3 protein. The table has more than 35,000 distinct CDR3 sequences, roughly 15% seen once; the top ten hold roughly 18%. Broader study findings: Approximately 82% of IR-seq clonotypes had a single read, yet these held approximately 4% of reads. The CD138-negative fraction was mixed bone marrow immune cells, not pure T cells.

Sequences were obtained from a population of CD138-negative cells sorted from bone marrow. The chain has TRBV11-1 and TRBJ1-1; 7 positions match TRBD1. The TCR originated in a donor at least 40 years old with multiple myeloma. CDR3 region: CASSLDDRDGTEAFF. The CDR3 bases are TGTGCCAGCAGCTTAGATGACAGGGACGGCACTGAAGCTTTCTTT.